This TCR beta chain was recorded in a study of T cells in Graves' hyperthyroidism and ophthalmopathy. Amplification of TCR beta CDR3 regions was performed using RNA transcripts as template. TCR CDR3 regions were first amplified by RT-PCR with HTBI primers. Each CDR3 protein gets one entry after TCRdb re-called the multiplex PCR reads with MiXCR. The sample records 550,000 to 800,000 distinct CDR3 sequences, about 16% being singletons. This clonotype came up many times. V shed 2 bases and J shed 2 bases, with 14 bases lying between them. Germline CDR1 reads MNHNS; CDR2 reads SASEGT. The CDR3 runs to 16 residues.

This sequence originates from a man between 18 and 35 years old with Graves' hyperthyroidism. This rearrangement joins TRBV6-1 to TRBJ2-3; maybe TRBD2 (6 bases). The sample was blood. CDR3 region: CASSELRERSTDTQYF. CDR3 nucleotide sequence: TGTGCCAGCAGTGAACTCCGGGAGAGGTCCACAGATACGCAGTATTTT.